In terms of frequency, the clone carrying this TCR beta chain is medium-sized. The target antigen is unknown. The entry originates in a study of CD8 T cells in cerebrospinal fluid in Alzheimer's disease. Study background: Plate-based nested PCR sequencing and droplet-based sequencing measured CSF T cell clonal expansion. Regarding the study as a whole: The authors cautioned that cerebrospinal fluid EBV-specific TCRs do not prove EBV causes Alzheimer's. Expanded clones of at least 3% were commoner in Alzheimer's patients than healthy subjects.

TCRdb derives one entry per CDR3 protein from the 10x single-cell sequencing reads, leaving out DNA. The sample's table shows some 1,700 distinct CDR3 sequences. All participants were free of acute infectious disease and in good physical condition. The germline V gene encodes CDR1 MNHEY and CDR2 SVGEGT. The CDR3 has 19 amino acids. The receptor's source is a human donor in good health. The genes are TRBV6-2 or TRBV6-3 and TRBJ2-2; TCRdb calls TRBD1, which cannot be checked without DNA. The source material was cerebrospinal fluid. The CDR3 region is CASSYFPLVTGHTTGELFF.